This TCR beta chain came from a study of T-cell memory formation after mild COVID-19. Across the study: Across donors, TCR clusters were largely donor specific. Study results and caveats: Researchers could not confirm that second-wave clones peaking on day 37 targeted SARS-CoV-2.

J gave up 0 bases and V 3 bases, and 9 bases lay outside the gene matches. This CDR3 comprises 17 residues. The germline gives CDR1 DFQATT, CDR2 SNEGSKA (reference sequence). Constant-segment-primed 5'RACE gave TCR alpha and TCR beta cDNA libraries with sample barcodes and UMIs. One entry per CDR3 protein, called by TCRdb with MiXCR from the 5' RACE reads. The sample has 70,000 to 95,000 distinct CDR3 sequences, roughly 13% seen once. This clonotype was observed many times. Its cognate antigen is unknown. Specimen: PBMCs or a T cell subset sorted from them (not recorded which). The chain links TRBV20-1 to TRBJ2-1, with TRBD2 matching over 9 bases. The clonotype comes from a man between 18 and 35 years old who had mild COVID-19 (a few samples of this study predate the infection). Cell type and time point are not known. CDR3 in amino acids: CSARGVAGDISYNEQFF. The CDR3 nucleotides are TGCAGTGCTAGGGGAGTAGCGGGGGATATCTCCTACAATGAGCAGTTCTTC.